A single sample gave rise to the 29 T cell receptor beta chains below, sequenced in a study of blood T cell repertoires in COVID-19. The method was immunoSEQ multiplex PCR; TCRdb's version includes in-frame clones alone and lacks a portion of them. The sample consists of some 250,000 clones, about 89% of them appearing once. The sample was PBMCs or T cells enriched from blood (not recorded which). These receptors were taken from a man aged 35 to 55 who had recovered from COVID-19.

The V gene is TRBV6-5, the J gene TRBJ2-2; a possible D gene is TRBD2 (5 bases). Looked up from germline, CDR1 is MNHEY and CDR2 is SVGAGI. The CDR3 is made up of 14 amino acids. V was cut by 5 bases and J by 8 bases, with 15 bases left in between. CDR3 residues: CASSIASSSGELFF. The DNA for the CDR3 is TGTGCCAGCAGTATCGCTAGCTCTAGTGGGGAGCTGTTTTTT.

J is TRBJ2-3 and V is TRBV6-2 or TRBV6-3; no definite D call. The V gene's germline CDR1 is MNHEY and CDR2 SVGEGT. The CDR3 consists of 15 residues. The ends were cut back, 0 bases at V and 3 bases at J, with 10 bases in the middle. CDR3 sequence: CASSYSQVRTDTQYF. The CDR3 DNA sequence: TGTGCCAGCAGTTACTCCCAGGTTCGGACAGATACGCAGTATTTT.

CDR3 amino acids: CASSLNVHTTGFNQPQHF. The CDR3 bases are TGTGCCAGCAGCTTAAATGTCCATACTACAGGGTTCAATCAGCCCCAGCATTTT. V gene TRBV7-3 combines with J gene TRBJ1-5, with D tentatively TRBD1 (6 bases). The CDR3 consists of 18 residues. Germline V gene lookup returns CDR1 SGHTA and CDR2 FQGTGA. Trimming shortened V by 1 base and J by 3 bases, and 19 bases separated the two germline ends.

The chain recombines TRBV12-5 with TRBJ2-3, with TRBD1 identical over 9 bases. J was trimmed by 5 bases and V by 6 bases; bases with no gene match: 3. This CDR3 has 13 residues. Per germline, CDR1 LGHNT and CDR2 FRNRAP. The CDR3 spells CASGGQGVDTQYF. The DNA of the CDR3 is TGTGCTAGTGGGGGACAGGGAGTAGATACGCAGTATTTT.

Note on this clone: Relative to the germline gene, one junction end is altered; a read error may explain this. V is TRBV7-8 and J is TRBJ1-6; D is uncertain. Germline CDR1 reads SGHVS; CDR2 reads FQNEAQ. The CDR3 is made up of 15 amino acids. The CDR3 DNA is TGTGCCATCAGCTCCGGTTACGCCTATAATTCACCCCTCCACTTT. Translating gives CAISSGYAYNSPLHF.

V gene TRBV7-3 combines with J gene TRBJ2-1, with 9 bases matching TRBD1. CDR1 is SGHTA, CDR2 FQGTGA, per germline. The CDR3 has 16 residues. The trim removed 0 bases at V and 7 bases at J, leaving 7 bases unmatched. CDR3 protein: CASSLTPGQGLNEQFF. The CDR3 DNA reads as TGTGCCAGCAGCTTAACGCCGGGACAGGGTTTGAATGAGCAGTTCTTC.

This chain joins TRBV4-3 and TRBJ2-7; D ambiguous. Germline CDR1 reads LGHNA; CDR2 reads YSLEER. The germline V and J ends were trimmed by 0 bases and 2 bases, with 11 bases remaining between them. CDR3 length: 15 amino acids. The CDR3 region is CASSQDHGATYEQYF. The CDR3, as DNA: TGCGCCAGCAGCCAAGATCATGGAGCCACCTACGAGCAGTACTTC.

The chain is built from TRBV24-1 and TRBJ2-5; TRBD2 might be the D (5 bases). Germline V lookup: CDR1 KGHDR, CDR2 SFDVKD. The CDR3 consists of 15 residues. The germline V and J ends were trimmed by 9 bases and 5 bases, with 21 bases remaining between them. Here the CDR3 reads CATQMGGYPGETQYF. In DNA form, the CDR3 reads TGTGCCACCCAGATGGGTGGTTACCCGGGGGAGACCCAGTACTTC.

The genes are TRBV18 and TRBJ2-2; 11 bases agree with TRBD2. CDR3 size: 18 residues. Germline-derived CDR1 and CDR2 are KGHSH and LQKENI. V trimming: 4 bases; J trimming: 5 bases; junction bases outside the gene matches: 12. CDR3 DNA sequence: TGTGCCAGCTCACTACCCCAACTAGCGGGAGATGGGACCGGGGAGCTGTTTTTT. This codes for CASSLPQLAGDGTGELFF.

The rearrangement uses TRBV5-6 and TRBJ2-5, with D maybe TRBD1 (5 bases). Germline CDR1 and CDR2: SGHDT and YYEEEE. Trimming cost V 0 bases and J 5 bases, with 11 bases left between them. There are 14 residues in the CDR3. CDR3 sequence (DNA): TGTGCCAGCAGCTTGGTAGGGGCCGGTGAGACCCAGTACTTC. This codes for CASSLVGAGETQYF.

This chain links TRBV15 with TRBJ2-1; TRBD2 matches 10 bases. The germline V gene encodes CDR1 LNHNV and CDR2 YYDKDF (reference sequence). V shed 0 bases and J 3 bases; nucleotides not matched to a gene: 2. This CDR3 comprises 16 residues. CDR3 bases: TGTGCCACCAGCAGAGATAGGACTAGCGGCTACAATGAGCAGTTCTTC. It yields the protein CATSRDRTSGYNEQFF.

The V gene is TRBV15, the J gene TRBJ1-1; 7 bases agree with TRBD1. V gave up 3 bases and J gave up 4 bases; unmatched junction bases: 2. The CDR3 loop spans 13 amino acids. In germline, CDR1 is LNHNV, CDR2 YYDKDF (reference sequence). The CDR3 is CATSSRDSTEAFF. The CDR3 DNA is TGTGCCACCAGCAGTAGGGACAGCACTGAAGCTTTCTTT.

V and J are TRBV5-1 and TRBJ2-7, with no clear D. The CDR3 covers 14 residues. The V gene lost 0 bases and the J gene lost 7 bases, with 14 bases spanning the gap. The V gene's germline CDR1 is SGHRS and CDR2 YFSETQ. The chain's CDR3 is CASSLDLTPREQYF. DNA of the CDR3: TGCGCCAGCAGCTTGGACCTTACCCCTAGGGAGCAGTACTTC.

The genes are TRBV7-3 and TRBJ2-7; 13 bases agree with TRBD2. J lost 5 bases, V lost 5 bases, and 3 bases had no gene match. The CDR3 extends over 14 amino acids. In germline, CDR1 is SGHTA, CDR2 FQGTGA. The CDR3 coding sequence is TGTGCCAGCAGCCCAGGACTAGCGGGAGACGAGCAGTACTTC. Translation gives CASSPGLAGDEQYF.

The CDR3 protein is CATSDPNGGQGMNNEQFF. CDR3 sequence (DNA): TGTGCCACCAGTGATCCTAATGGGGGACAGGGGATGAACAATGAGCAGTTCTTC. The chain couples TRBV24-1 to TRBJ2-1; 10 nucleotides agree with TRBD1. CDR3 length: 18 residues. Germline V gene data show CDR1 as KGHDR and CDR2 as SFDVKD. V was pared by 3 bases and J by 5 bases, with 12 bases of the junction left unmatched.

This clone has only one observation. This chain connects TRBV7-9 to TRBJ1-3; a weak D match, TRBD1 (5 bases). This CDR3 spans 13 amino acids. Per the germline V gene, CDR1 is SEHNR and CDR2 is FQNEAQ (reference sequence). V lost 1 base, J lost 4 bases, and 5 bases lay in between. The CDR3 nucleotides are TGTGCCAGCAGCTTAGGACAGGGAAACACCATATATTTT. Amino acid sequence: CASSLGQGNTIYF.

CDR3 in DNA: TGTGCCAGCAGCTTATACGGCGGGCAAACGAACACCGGGGAGCTGTTTTTT. Its protein is CASSLYGGQTNTGELFF. This chain connects TRBV11-2 to TRBJ2-2, with a tentative D call TRBD2 (5 bases). The CDR3 length is 17 residues. Trimming removed 2 bases at V and 0 bases at J, with 13 bases between. The germline gives CDR1 SGHAT, CDR2 FQNNGV.

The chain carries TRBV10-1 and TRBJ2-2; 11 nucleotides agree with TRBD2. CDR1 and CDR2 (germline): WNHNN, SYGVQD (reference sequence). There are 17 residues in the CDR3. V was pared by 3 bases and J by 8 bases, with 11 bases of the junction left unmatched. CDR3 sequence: CASSEGRASGGLGELFF. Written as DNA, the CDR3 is TGCGCCAGCAGTGAAGGTCGGGCTAGCGGGGGGCTAGGGGAGCTGTTTTTT.

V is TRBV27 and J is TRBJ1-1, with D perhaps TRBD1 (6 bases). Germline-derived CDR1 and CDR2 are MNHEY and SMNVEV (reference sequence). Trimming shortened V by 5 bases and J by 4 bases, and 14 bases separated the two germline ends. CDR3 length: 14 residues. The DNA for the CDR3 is TGTGCCAGCAGTCCGAGGGGGTTCGCCACTGAAGCTTTCTTT. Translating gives CASSPRGFATEAFF.

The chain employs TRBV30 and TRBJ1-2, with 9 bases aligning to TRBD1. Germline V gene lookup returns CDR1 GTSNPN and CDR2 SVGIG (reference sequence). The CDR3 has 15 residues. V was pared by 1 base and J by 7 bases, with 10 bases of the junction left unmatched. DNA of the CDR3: TGTGCCTGGAGTGCGAAAGACAGGGGGGTCGCTGGCTACACCTTC. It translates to CAWSAKDRGVAGYTF.

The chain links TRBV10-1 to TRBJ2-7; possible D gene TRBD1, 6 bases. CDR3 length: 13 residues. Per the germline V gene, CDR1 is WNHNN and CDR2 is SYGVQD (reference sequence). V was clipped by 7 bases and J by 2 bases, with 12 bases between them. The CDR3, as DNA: TGCGCCAGCACACCAGGGGCCACCTACGAGCAGTACTTC. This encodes CASTPGATYEQYF.

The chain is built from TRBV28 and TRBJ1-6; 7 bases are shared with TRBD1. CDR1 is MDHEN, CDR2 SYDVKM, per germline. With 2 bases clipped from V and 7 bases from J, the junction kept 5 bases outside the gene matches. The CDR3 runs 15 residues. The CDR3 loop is CASSLRGPVNSPLHF. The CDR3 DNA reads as TGTGCCAGCAGTTTAAGGGGGCCGGTAAATTCACCCCTCCACTTT.

The DNA for the CDR3 is TGTGCCAGCAGCTTAAACACGGGGGGAGCAGATACGCAGTATTTT. Translated: CASSLNTGGADTQYF. The chain uses TRBV11-3 and TRBJ2-3; 7 bases align to TRBD2. The V gene end was trimmed by 2 bases and the J gene end by 4 bases; junction bases not matched to a gene: 6. This CDR3 has 15 amino acids. Germline V CDR1 and CDR2: SGHNT, YENEEA.

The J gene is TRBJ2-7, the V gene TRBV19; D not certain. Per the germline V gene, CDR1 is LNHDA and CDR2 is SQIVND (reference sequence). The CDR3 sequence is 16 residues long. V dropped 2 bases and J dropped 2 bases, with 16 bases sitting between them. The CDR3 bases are TGTGCCAGTAGTATAAGTCGAGGAGTATCGGCCTACGAGCAGTACTTC. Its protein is CASSISRGVSAYEQYF.

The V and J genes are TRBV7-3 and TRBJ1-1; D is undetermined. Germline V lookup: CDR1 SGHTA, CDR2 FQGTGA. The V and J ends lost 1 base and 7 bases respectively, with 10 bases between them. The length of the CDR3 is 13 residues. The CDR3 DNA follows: TGTGCCAGCAGCTTAAGCCAGGATAATGAAGCTTTCTTT. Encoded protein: CASSLSQDNEAFF.

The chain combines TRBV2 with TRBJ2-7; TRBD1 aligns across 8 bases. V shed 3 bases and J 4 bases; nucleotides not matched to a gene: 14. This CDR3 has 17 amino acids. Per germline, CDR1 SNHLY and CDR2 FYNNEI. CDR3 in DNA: TGTGCCAGCAGTGAGAGGGTGGCAGGGGGCTCCGGATACGAGCAGTACTTC. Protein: CASSERVAGGSGYEQYF.

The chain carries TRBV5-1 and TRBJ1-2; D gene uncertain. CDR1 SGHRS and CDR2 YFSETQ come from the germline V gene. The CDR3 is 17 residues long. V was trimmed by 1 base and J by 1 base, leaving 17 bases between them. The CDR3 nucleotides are TGCGCCAGCAGCTTGCTCCCAGGCGCTCCTAATAACTATGGCTACACCTTC. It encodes CASSLLPGAPNNYGYTF.

The CDR3 region has the DNA TGTGCCAGTAGCACACCGGGACAGGGTAGTTATCTGCTGAGGCCCCAGCATTTT. It is translated as CASSTPGQGSYLLRPQHF. The J gene is TRBJ1-5, the V gene TRBV19, with 9 bases aligning to TRBD1. Germline V gene data show CDR1 as LNHDA and CDR2 as SQIVND (reference sequence). The CDR3 runs to 18 residues. Trimming removed 6 bases from V and 9 bases from J; junction bases left unmatched: 21.

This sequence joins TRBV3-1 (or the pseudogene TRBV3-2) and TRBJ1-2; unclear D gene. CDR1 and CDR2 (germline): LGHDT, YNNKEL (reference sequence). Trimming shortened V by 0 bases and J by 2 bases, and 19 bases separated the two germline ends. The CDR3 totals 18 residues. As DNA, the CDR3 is TGTGCCAGCAGCCAAGATCGACGGGGATCCCCGCGAAACTATGGCTACACCTTC. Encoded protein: CASSQDRRGSPRNYGYTF.